A selection of T cell receptor beta chains follows, all from one sample in a study of cytomegalovirus exposure and HLA in healthy donors. Profiled with immunoSEQ multiplex PCR; TCRdb holds only in-frame clones, not every one. In the table there are fewer than 200,000 clones, 60% to 85% of which are singletons. The sample was PBMCs. All receptors derive from a female donor in good health and CMV-seronegative. CDR3s include the opening cysteine and the closing phenylalanine or tryptophan. Fields, in order: J gene, V gene, CDR3 protein.

j_call: TRBJ2-3
v_call: TRBV27
cdr3_aa: CASSFTGFTDTQYF

j_call: TRBJ2-2
v_call: TRBV4-3
cdr3_aa: CASSQASGRAYTGELFF

j_call: TRBJ2-7
v_call: TRBV7-9
cdr3_aa: CASSLGGGYEQYF

j_call: TRBJ2-5
v_call: TRBV19
cdr3_aa: CASGTGGSRTQYF

j_call: TRBJ2-7
v_call: TRBV25-1
cdr3_aa: CASTTGGANEQYF

j_call: TRBJ2-1
v_call: TRBV25-1
cdr3_aa: CASTSAGVNNEQFF

j_call: TRBJ2-2
v_call: TRBV18
cdr3_aa: CASSPPTGGNTGELFF

j_call: TRBJ1-6
v_call: TRBV18
cdr3_aa: CASSLFAPSGPYNSPLHF

j_call: TRBJ1-1
v_call: TRBV18
cdr3_aa: CASSPAWMKVRGRGTEALF

j_call: TRBJ1-2
v_call: TRBV5-1
cdr3_aa: CASSSSAGGGYTF

j_call: TRBJ2-4
v_call: TRBV9
cdr3_aa: CASSGEKMHIQYF

j_call: TRBJ2-1
v_call: TRBV7-9
cdr3_aa: CASSSQPGQVRVRHNEQFF

j_call: TRBJ2-2
v_call: TRBV7-5
cdr3_aa: CVRSTVAGYYTGELFF

j_call: TRBJ2-7
v_call: TRBV4-2
cdr3_aa: CASSQETRWRNEQYF

j_call: TRBJ2-7
v_call: TRBV19
cdr3_aa: CASSTRTGGYEQYF

j_call: TRBJ2-7
v_call: TRBV30
cdr3_aa: CAWKLPTVTYEQYF

j_call: TRBJ1-2
v_call: TRBV9
cdr3_aa: CASSVGQGYGYTF

j_call: TRBJ2-2
v_call: TRBV7-7
cdr3_aa: CASSLALGSPGELFF

j_call: TRBJ1-1
v_call: TRBV30
cdr3_aa: CAWSVLLESEAFF

j_call: TRBJ1-1
v_call: TRBV11-2
cdr3_aa: CASRVGNTEAFF

j_call: TRBJ2-1
v_call: TRBV11-2
cdr3_aa: CASSSREGGSPRYEQFF

j_call: TRBJ2-3
v_call: TRBV7-2
cdr3_aa: CASSSRIRTATQYF

j_call: TRBJ2-3
v_call: TRBV4-1
cdr3_aa: CASTARVGLLKGDTQYF

j_call: TRBJ2-7
v_call: TRBV28
cdr3_aa: CASTHSSYEQYF

j_call: TRBJ1-5
v_call: TRBV6-4
cdr3_aa: CASSDGLDRKSNQPQHF

j_call: TRBJ2-3
v_call: TRBV2
cdr3_aa: CASTKDYTDTQYF

j_call: TRBJ1-1
v_call: TRBV30
cdr3_aa: CAWSVQFEAFF

j_call: TRBJ1-1
v_call: TRBV19
cdr3_aa: CASSIPRMNTEAFF

j_call: TRBJ2-7
v_call: TRBV7-9
cdr3_aa: CASSARQVASYEQYF

j_call: TRBJ1-1
v_call: TRBV5-1
cdr3_aa: CASRLGDGERGTEAFF

j_call: TRBJ1-3
v_call: TRBV7-2
cdr3_aa: CASSPTGGYSGNTIYF

j_call: TRBJ1-2
v_call: TRBV27
cdr3_aa: CASSPLIQGRHYYGYTF

j_call: TRBJ2-7
v_call: TRBV28
cdr3_aa: CASSLRAASGSYEQYF

j_call: TRBJ1-6
v_call: TRBV9
cdr3_aa: CASTGQGGSPLHF

j_call: TRBJ2-7
v_call: TRBV6-5
cdr3_aa: CASSAALGKQYF

j_call: TRBJ2-3
v_call: TRBV6-4
cdr3_aa: CASSPTSGGIRSTDTQYF

j_call: TRBJ2-3
v_call: TRBV7-2
cdr3_aa: CASSRRADTQYF

j_call: TRBJ1-2
v_call: TRBV6-6
cdr3_aa: CASSQQQEGGYTF

j_call: TRBJ2-1
v_call: TRBV7-6
cdr3_aa: CASSLAGDFGNEQFF

j_call: TRBJ1-3
v_call: TRBV7-8
cdr3_aa: CASSLAPGSSGNTIYF

j_call: TRBJ1-4
v_call: TRBV9
cdr3_aa: CASSPLTEGKLFF

j_call: TRBJ2-3
v_call: TRBV18
cdr3_aa: CASSPPSVDTQYF

j_call: TRBJ1-2
v_call: TRBV11-2
cdr3_aa: CASSQRTGGRGYTF

j_call: TRBJ2-1
v_call: TRBV5-6
cdr3_aa: CASSLLGSGDGNEQFF

j_call: TRBJ2-7
v_call: TRBV7-2
cdr3_aa: CASGPGQGRKQYF

j_call: TRBJ1-1
v_call: TRBV25-1
cdr3_aa: CASSEGVGAFF

j_call: TRBJ2-3
v_call: TRBV5-1
cdr3_aa: CASSLNASPRSTDTQYF

j_call: TRBJ2-5
v_call: TRBV29-1
cdr3_aa: CSAARSTLETQYF

j_call: TRBJ1-3
v_call: TRBV7-3
cdr3_aa: CASSSRTGNTIYF

j_call: TRBJ2-5
v_call: TRBV11-1
cdr3_aa: CASSLSLAGQETQYF

j_call: TRBJ2-3
v_call: TRBV5-1
cdr3_aa: CASSSGLSTDTQYF

j_call: TRBJ2-7
v_call: TRBV7-3
cdr3_aa: CASSSTGPIQYF

j_call: TRBJ2-2
v_call: TRBV28
cdr3_aa: CASSLMLGTSVAGELFF